This T cell receptor beta chain is drawn from a study of blood T cell repertoires in COVID-19 (dated by TCRdb to about 2020). Notes on the research overall: Samples covering the acute and convalescent phases of COVID-19 were provided by collaborators in the United States, Italy and Spain. The repertoires were released in a freely available public database intended as a resource for research on the immune response to SARS-CoV-2. Samples were obtained from the ongoing ImmuneRACE study (first 160 participants) and from 950 to 1,500 subjects provided by 6 global collaborators. Where HLA class I and class II types were available, the types were taken from metadata supplied by the sample provider, not from assay-based typing. The material from the prospective study consisted of cDNA or gDNA derived from T cells, B-cell-depleted T cells, or PBMCs. Nearly every sample came with metadata listing a de-identified subject ID, COVID-19 status, age in years and sex. Deeply sampled blood TCRbeta repertoires from subjects exposed to, actively infected with, or recovered from COVID-19 were included in the dataset.

Beyond this particular receptor, the publication reports: How much clinical and demographic metadata was included differed by source and by participant, and the metadata was provided uncurated.

The CDR3 numbers 15 residues from cysteine through phenylalanine. The CDR3 DNA has 45 bases and is translated from base 1. Sequences LGHNT (CDR1) and FRNRAP (CDR2) are obtained from the germline V gene. V lost 1 base and J lost 6 bases; the stretch between them is 10 bases long. TCRbeta CDR3 regions were amplified from genomic DNA using the immunoSEQ Assay, a bias-controlled multiplex PCR. For the original study's pipeline: Nucleated cell counts per sample were estimated from amplification of reference gene primers within the assay. To quantify the absolute abundance of each unique TCRbeta CDR3 rearrangement, sequence reads were collapsed and filtered. For each sample, productive Simpson clonality was calculated as the square root of Simpson's diversity index across productive rearrangements. TCRdb stores this immuneACCESS table with in-frame sequences only. Part of the clones is absent; in the studies checked, under half of the shortfall reflects unresolved V genes, and no reason is known for the rest. V and J calls plus clone size are reproduced from that table; the DNA served to infer D and trimming. The sample data list 300,000 to 450,000 clones, and 88% of these were observed just once. The biggest ten clones account for approximately 1% of the sample.

Concerning this clone: Its antigen remains unidentified. There are no base qualities to consult, and no much larger clone falls within one base.

Participants in the prospective study were aged roughly 18 to 89 years, lived in over 20 United States geographic areas, and enrolled through a virtual design. Cohort assignment in the prospective study relied on participant-reported clinical history from a screening survey and a study questionnaire. Exposed participants had been in contact with someone with a PCR-confirmed or clinician-diagnosed COVID-19 case within 2 weeks of study entry. In the prospective study, whole blood, serum and a nasopharyngeal or oropharyngeal swab were collected from each participant by mobile phlebotomists. Over a roughly 2-month period, participants in the prospective study had the option of providing additional blood draws and questionnaires. Blood samples from the prospective study were shipped frozen or at room temperature prior to DNA extraction.

Rearrangement joined TRBV12-5 to TRBJ1-6; TRBD1 is perhaps the D gene, given 6 matching bases. This clonotype originated in a woman aged 25 to 39 who had been exposed to COVID-19. What was sequenced was PBMCs or T cells enriched from blood (not recorded which). The CDR3 here reads CASGLGQVVNSPLHF. The DNA sequence is as follows: TGTGCTAGTGGTTTGGGACAGGTGGTTAATTCACCCCTCCACTTT.